The rows below give T cell receptor beta chains drawn from one sample of a study of blood T cell repertoires in COVID-19. Measured with immunoSEQ multiplex PCR; TCRdb has only the in-frame clones, and not every one. The data contain fewer than 110,000 clones, 75% to 90% of them seen just once; the ten biggest clones take up approximately 13%. Sequenced material: peripheral blood. Every receptor here comes from a human donor in a cohort sampled during active or convalescent COVID-19. Each CDR3 is given with its conserved first and last residue. The D gene is left open where the match is weak. Clone size, where shown, is once, few, many, or a class for clones that have expanded.

v_gene: TRBV27
d_gene: NA
j_gene: TRBJ1-1
abundance: NA
CDR3nt: TGTGCCAGCAGTTTAAAGCCGACAGCAACTGAAGCTTTCTTT
CDR3aa: CASSLKPTATEAFF

v_gene: TRBV29-1
d_gene: NA
j_gene: TRBJ2-6
abundance: once
CDR3nt: TGCAGCGTGTCAGGAGGGTCGGGGGCCAACGTCCTGACTTTC
CDR3aa: CSVSGGSGANVLTF

v_gene: TRBV4-1
d_gene: NA
j_gene: TRBJ2-7
abundance: NA
CDR3nt: TGCGCCAGCAGCCAAGGGCTCTCCGAGCAGTACTTC
CDR3aa: CASSQGLSEQYF

v_gene: TRBV7-2
d_gene: NA
j_gene: TRBJ1-2
abundance: NA
CDR3nt: TGTGCCAGCAGCTTACGGCGACAGCCTGGCTATGGCTACACCTTC
CDR3aa: CASSLRRQPGYGYTF

v_gene: TRBV7-8
d_gene: NA
j_gene: TRBJ1-1
abundance: NA
CDR3nt: TGTGCCAGCAGCGGAGATCGGGTAGGAGACACTGAAGCTTTCTTT
CDR3aa: CASSGDRVGDTEAFF

v_gene: TRBV3-1/TRBV3-2
d_gene: NA
j_gene: TRBJ2-5
abundance: NA
CDR3nt: TGTGCCAGCAGCCAAGCGAGCGTCCAAGAGACCCAGTACTTC
CDR3aa: CASSQASVQETQYF

v_gene: TRBV5-5
d_gene: TRBD1
j_gene: TRBJ1-5
abundance: once
CDR3nt: TGTGCCAGCAGCTCCAGAGCCCCGGACAGGGGGCAGCCCCAGCATTTT
CDR3aa: CASSSRAPDRGQPQHF

v_gene: TRBV4-2
d_gene: NA
j_gene: TRBJ1-3
abundance: many
CDR3nt: TGTGCCAGCAGCCAAGTCTTATTACAGTCTGGAAACACCATATATTTT
CDR3aa: CASSQVLLQSGNTIYF

v_gene: TRBV7-2
d_gene: TRBD1
j_gene: TRBJ1-5
abundance: NA
CDR3nt: TGTGCCAGCAGCTTAGTGGCAGGGGGTGGCAATCAGCCCCAGCATTTT
CDR3aa: CASSLVAGGGNQPQHF

v_gene: TRBV7-2
d_gene: NA
j_gene: TRBJ2-2
abundance: NA
CDR3nt: TGTGCCAGCAGTCTGGACATAACGAACACCGGGGAGCTGTTTTTT
CDR3aa: CASSLDITNTGELFF